The T cell receptor (beta chain) under discussion was sequenced for a study of beta chain features in type 1 diabetes. Findings of the study overall: A greater similarity of naive, central memory and Treg TCRB repertoires was seen among patients than among healthy donors. Researchers report that Type 1 diabetes patients had moderately but significantly shorter TCRB CDR3s across all four CD4+ subsets. Reduced insertions and increased deletions marked VDJ junctions in type 1 diabetes patients.

Remarks on this clone: Its antigen is not identified.

Every bit of the isolated RNA underwent reverse transcription, so sequencing read expressed TCRB transcripts. Measured with immunoSEQ multiplex PCR; TCRdb has only the in-frame clones, and not every one. Of more than 300,000 clones in the sample, roughly 12% were seen once. Naive, central memory, regulatory and stem cell-like memory cells within the CD4+ compartment were sorted using CD45RO/CCR7/CD25/CD127/CD95/CD27. The sequence derives from a woman between 18 and 30 years old with type 1 diabetes. The source material was naive CD4+ T cells from blood.

CDR3: CASSSRVYGKNIQYF. CDR3 nucleotide sequence: TGTGCCAGTAGTTCCAGGGTATATGGCAAAAACATTCAGTACTTC. This sequence joins TRBV19 and TRBJ2-4, with a weak D call TRBD1 (5 bases). Between the trimmed V and J ends, which lost 5 bases and 3 bases, there was a span of 14 bases. Germline V CDR1 and CDR2: LNHDA, SQIVND (reference sequence). The CDR3 sequence is 15 residues long.